Listed below are T cell receptor beta chains from one sample, sequenced in a study of blood T cell repertoires in COVID-19. Profiling relied on immunoSEQ multiplex PCR, and the TCRdb table lists in-frame clones only, not all of them. The sample records around 70,000 clones, 86% being singletons. The sequencing sample was made of peripheral blood. Every receptor here comes from a man aged 50 to 59 with acute or convalescent COVID-19. Both conserved end residues are part of each CDR3. The D gene is left open where the match is weak. Clone size, where shown, is once, few, many, or a class for clones that have expanded.

CDR3aa,CDR3nt,d_gene,j_gene,abundance,v_gene
CASSPIAGGLLDEQYF,TGTGCCAGCAGCCCTATAGCGGGAGGGCTTCTCGACGAGCAGTACTTC,TRBD2,TRBJ2-7,once,TRBV5-4
CATSREQGAYNSPLHF,TGTGCCACCAGCAGAGAACAGGGTGCCTATAATTCACCCCTCCACTTT,-,TRBJ1-6,-,TRBV15
CASSLRSVLGYTF,TGTGCCAGCAGCCTCCGTTCCGTGTTGGGCTACACCTTC,-,TRBJ1-2,-,TRBV11-2
CASSQDFTGGRNIQYF,TGTGCCAGCAGCCAAGATTTTACCGGCGGGAGGAACATTCAGTACTTC,TRBD2,TRBJ2-4,-,TRBV3-1/TRBV3-2
CASSQGAGNSPLHF,TGTGCCAGCAGCCAGGGGGCAGGGAATTCACCCCTCCACTTT,TRBD1,TRBJ1-6,-,TRBV27
CASSLDRNTEAFF,TGTGCCAGCAGCTTGGACAGAAACACTGAAGCTTTCTTT,-,TRBJ1-1,-,TRBV7-2
CASSTGVSPLHF,TGTGCCAGCAGCACAGGGGTTTCACCCCTCCACTTT,TRBD1,TRBJ1-6,-,TRBV11-3
CATSDSGVYGYTF,TGTGCCACCAGTGATTCAGGGGTGTATGGCTACACCTTC,-,TRBJ1-2,once,TRBV24-1
CASSLAGVGSYEQYF,TGCGCCAGCAGCTTGGCCGGGGTGGGATCCTACGAGCAGTACTTC,-,TRBJ2-7,-,TRBV5-1
CASISNTEAFF,TGTGCCAGCATTTCAAACACTGAAGCTTTCTTT,-,TRBJ1-1,-,TRBV2
CAWNTGEGSPLHF,TGTGCCTGGAATACAGGGGAAGGGTCACCCCTCCACTTT,TRBD1,TRBJ1-6,-,TRBV30
CASSVGRIGSSGEELFF,TGTGCCAGCAGCGTAGGGCGGATAGGCTCGAGCGGTGAGGAGCTGTTTTTT,-,TRBJ2-2,-,TRBV9
CASSRGQGATLGYTF,TGCGCCAGCAGCCGCGGACAGGGGGCCACCCTTGGCTACACCTTC,TRBD1,TRBJ1-2,-,TRBV5-1
CATSEVKGVNEKLFF,TGTGCCACCAGCGAGGTAAAAGGGGTTAATGAAAAACTGTTTTTT,-,TRBJ1-4,-,TRBV15
CASSYDREKLFF,TGTGCCAGCAGTTACGACAGGGAAAAACTGTTTTTT,-,TRBJ1-4,-,TRBV7-9
CASSATGSHSGANVLTF,TGCGCCAGCAGTGCGACAGGTTCCCACTCTGGGGCCAACGTCCTGACTTTC,-,TRBJ2-6,-,TRBV10-2
CAIQRASTDTQYF,TGTGCCATCCAGCGTGCTAGCACAGATACGCAGTATTTT,-,TRBJ2-3,-,TRBV10-3
CASSQWDRSYEQYF,TGTGCCAGCAGCCAGTGGGACAGATCCTACGAGCAGTACTTC,TRBD1,TRBJ2-7,-,TRBV3-1/TRBV3-2
CASSLGGGGAPYNEQFF,TGCGCCAGCAGCTTGGGCGGCGGGGGGGCCCCCTACAATGAGCAGTTCTTC,TRBD2,TRBJ2-1,-,TRBV5-1
CSASPGQGHTIYF,TGCAGTGCTAGTCCGGGACAGGGCCACACCATATATTTT,TRBD1,TRBJ1-3,once,TRBV20-1
CASSVGESKNIQYF,TGTGCCAGCAGCGTGGGAGAGAGCAAAAACATTCAGTACTTC,-,TRBJ2-4,few,TRBV9
CASSLYPGELFF,TGTGCCAGCAGCTTGTATCCCGGGGAGCTGTTTTTT,-,TRBJ2-2,-,TRBV7-3
CASSLGTSDTEAFF,TGTGCCAGCAGCTTGGGAACTTCGGACACTGAAGCTTTCTTT,-,TRBJ1-1,few,TRBV5-4
CASKPLGRAYGYTF,TGTGCCAGCAAGCCCCTCGGCAGGGCTTATGGCTACACCTTC,-,TRBJ1-2,-,TRBV9
CASSFGQSYGYTF,TGTGCCAGCAGTTTCGGACAGTCCTATGGCTACACCTTC,-,TRBJ1-2,-,TRBV12-3/TRBV12-4
CASSTRTGGDEQYF,TGTGCCAGCAGCACCCGGACAGGGGGTGACGAGCAGTACTTC,TRBD1,TRBJ2-7,-,TRBV7-9
CATYSGRGQFF,TGTGCCACCTATAGCGGGAGGGGGCAGTTCTTC,TRBD2,TRBJ2-1,-,TRBV19
CAILQGDRSYEQYF,TGTGCCATTCTACAGGGGGATCGCTCCTACGAGCAGTACTTC,TRBD1,TRBJ2-7,-,TRBV6-8
CASSTGGLGAFF,TGTGCCAGCAGTACAGGGGGATTGGGAGCTTTCTTT,TRBD1,TRBJ1-1,-,TRBV28
CATSRGGTDREAFF,TGTGCCACCAGCAGAGGAGGGACAGACAGAGAAGCTTTCTTT,TRBD1,TRBJ1-1,-,TRBV15
CASSTTTGVTDTQYF,TGTGCCAGTAGTACGACGACAGGAGTTACAGATACGCAGTATTTT,-,TRBJ2-3,-,TRBV19
CASSQDWAEAFF,TGTGCCAGCAGCCAAGATTGGGCCGAAGCTTTCTTT,-,TRBJ1-1,-,TRBV14
CASSYSTGSGTEAFF,TGTGCCAGCAGTTACTCGACTGGGAGCGGCACTGAAGCTTTCTTT,-,TRBJ1-1,-,TRBV6-5
CASSPRLSGVRGNTIYF,TGCGCCAGCAGCCCACGACTATCGGGAGTTCGTGGAAACACCATATATTTT,-,TRBJ1-3,-,TRBV5-1
CASRASGASSTDTQYF,TGTGCCAGCCGGGCTAGCGGGGCCTCTAGCACAGATACGCAGTATTTT,TRBD2,TRBJ2-3,-,TRBV7-9
CASSGSGGFDGELFF,TGTGCCAGCAGTGGATCAGGGGGCTTTGACGGGGAGCTGTTTTTT,TRBD1,TRBJ2-2,-,TRBV25-1
CASSRRTSGADTQYF,TGTGCCAGTAGTAGACGGACTAGCGGGGCGGATACGCAGTATTTT,TRBD2,TRBJ2-3,-,TRBV19
CASSFGGRQTYEQYF,TGCGCCAGCAGCTTTGGCGGGAGGCAAACCTACGAGCAGTACTTC,TRBD2,TRBJ2-7,-,TRBV5-1
CASGADRKNTEAFF,TGTGCTAGTGGAGCGGACAGGAAGAACACTGAAGCTTTCTTT,TRBD1,TRBJ1-1,-,TRBV12-5
CASSSWTGWVGYTF,TGTGCCAGCAGCTCTTGGACAGGGTGGGTTGGCTACACCTTC,TRBD1,TRBJ1-2,-,TRBV7-9
CAISEGKETQGITF,TGTGCCATCAGTGAGGGGAAAGAGACACAGGGAATCACCTTC,-,TRBJ1-2,-,TRBV10-3
CASSPRPGGEKLFF,TGTGCCAGCAGCCCCCGCCCGGGTGGAGAAAAACTGTTTTTT,-,TRBJ1-4,-,TRBV7-6
CASSPHVSNEQFF,TGTGCCAGCAGTCCGCACGTGAGCAATGAGCAGTTCTTC,-,TRBJ2-1,once,TRBV6-5
CASSFNGPTNEKLFF,TGTGCCAGCAGCTTTAATGGGCCAACTAATGAAAAACTGTTTTTT,-,TRBJ1-4,-,TRBV6-5
CASSYSMAGETQYF,TGTGCCAGCAGTTACTCGATGGCGGGGGAGACCCAGTACTTC,-,TRBJ2-5,-,TRBV6-5
CASSLSDGSETQYF,TGTGCCAGCAGTTTATCGGACGGGAGTGAGACCCAGTACTTC,-,TRBJ2-5,-,TRBV27
CASSGGTETTYEQYF,TGTGCCAGCAGTGGAGGGACAGAAACAACCTACGAGCAGTACTTC,TRBD1,TRBJ2-7,few,TRBV6-4